This TCR beta chain stems from a study of blood T cell repertoires in COVID-19. Overall study context: Acute-phase and convalescent COVID-19 samples originated in the United States, Italy and Spain. From T cells, B-cell-depleted T cells, or PBMCs came the material, which was cDNA or gDNA.

The method was immunoSEQ multiplex PCR; TCRdb's version includes in-frame clones alone and lacks a portion of them. The sample contains 150,000 to 200,000 clones, around 82% of which appear only once. Trimming took 4 bases from V and 7 from J; bases not matched to a gene: 7. The CDR3 loop spans 15 amino acids. Germline-derived CDR1 and CDR2 are MNHEY and SMNVEV (reference sequence). The TCR originated in a man aged 70 or older with active or convalescent COVID-19. The chain couples TRBV27 to TRBJ2-1, with 10 bases that match TRBD2. The specimen sequenced was peripheral blood. CDR3 loop: CASSSPASGRNEQFF. CDR3 bases: TGTGCCAGCAGTTCCCCGGCTAGCGGGAGAAATGAGCAGTTCTTC.